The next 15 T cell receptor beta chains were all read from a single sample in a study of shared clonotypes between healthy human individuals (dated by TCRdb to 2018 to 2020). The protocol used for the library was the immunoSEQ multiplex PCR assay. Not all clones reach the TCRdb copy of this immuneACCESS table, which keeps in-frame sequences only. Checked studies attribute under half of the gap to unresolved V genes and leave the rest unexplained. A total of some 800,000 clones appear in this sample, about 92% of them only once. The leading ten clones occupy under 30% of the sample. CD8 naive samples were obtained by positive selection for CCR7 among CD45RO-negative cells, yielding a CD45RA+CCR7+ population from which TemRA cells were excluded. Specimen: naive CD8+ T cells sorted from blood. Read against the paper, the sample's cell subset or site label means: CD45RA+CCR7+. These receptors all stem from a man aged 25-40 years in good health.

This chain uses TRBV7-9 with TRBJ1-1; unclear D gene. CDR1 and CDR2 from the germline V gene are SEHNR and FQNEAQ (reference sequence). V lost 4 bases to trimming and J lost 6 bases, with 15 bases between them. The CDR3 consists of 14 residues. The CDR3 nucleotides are TGTGCCAGCAGCTCGGGGTCAACAAACCCTGAAGCTTTCTTT. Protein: CASSSGSTNPEAFF.

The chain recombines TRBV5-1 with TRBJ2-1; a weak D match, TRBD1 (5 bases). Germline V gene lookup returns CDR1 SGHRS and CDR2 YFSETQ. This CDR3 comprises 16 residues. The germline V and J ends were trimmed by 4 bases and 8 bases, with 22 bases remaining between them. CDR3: CASSPRGVGWIYEQFF. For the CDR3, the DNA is TGCGCCAGCAGCCCAAGGGGTGTGGGGTGGATCTATGAGCAGTTCTTC.

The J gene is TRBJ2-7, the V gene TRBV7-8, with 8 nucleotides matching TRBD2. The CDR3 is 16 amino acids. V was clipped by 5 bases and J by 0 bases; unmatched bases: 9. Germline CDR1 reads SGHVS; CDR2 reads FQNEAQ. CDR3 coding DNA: TGTGCCAGCAGCCCTGGCGGGGGGCGCATCTCCTACGAGCAGTACTTC. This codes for CASSPGGGRISYEQYF.

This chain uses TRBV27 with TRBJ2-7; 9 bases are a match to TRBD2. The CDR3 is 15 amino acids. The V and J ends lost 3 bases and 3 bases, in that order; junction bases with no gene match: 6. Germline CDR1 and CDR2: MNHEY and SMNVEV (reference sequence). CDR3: CASSFSTSGHYEQYF. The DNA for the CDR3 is TGTGCCAGCAGTTTTTCGACTAGCGGCCACTACGAGCAGTACTTC.

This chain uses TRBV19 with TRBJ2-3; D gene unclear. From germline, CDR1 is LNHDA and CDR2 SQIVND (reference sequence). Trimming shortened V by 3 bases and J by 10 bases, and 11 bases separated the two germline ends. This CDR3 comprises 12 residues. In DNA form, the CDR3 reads TGTGCCAGTAGTATGGGGAACCTCGCGCAGTATTTT. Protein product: CASSMGNLAQYF.

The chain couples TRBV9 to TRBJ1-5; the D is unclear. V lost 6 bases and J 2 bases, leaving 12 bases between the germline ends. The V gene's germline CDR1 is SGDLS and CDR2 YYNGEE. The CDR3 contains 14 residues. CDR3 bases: TGTGCCAGCAACGAGGGCCTGGGCAATCAGCCCCAGCATTTT. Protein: CASNEGLGNQPQHF.

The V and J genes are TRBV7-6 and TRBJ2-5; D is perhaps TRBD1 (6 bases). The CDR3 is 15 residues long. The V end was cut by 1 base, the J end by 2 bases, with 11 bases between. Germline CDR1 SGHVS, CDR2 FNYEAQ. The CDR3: CASSLGGGRQETQYF. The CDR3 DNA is TGTGCCAGCAGCTTAGGAGGGGGACGTCAAGAGACCCAGTACTTC.

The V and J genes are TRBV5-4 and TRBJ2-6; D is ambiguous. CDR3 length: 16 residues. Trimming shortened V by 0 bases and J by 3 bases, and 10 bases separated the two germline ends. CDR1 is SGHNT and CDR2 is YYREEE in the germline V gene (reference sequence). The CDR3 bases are TGTGCCAGCAGCTTGGATCCCACTGATGGGGCCAACGTCCTGACTTTC. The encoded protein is CASSLDPTDGANVLTF.

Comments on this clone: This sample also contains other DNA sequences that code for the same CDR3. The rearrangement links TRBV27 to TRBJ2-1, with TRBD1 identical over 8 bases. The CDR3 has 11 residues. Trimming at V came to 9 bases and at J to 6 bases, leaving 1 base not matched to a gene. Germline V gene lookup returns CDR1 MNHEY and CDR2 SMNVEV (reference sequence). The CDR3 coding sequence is TGTGCCAGTACAGGGGGCAATGAGCAGTTCTTC. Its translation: CASTGGNEQFF.

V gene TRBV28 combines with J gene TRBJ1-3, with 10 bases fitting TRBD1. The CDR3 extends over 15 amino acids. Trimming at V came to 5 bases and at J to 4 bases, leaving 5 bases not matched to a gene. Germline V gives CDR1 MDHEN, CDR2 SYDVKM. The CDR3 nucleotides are TGTGCCAGCAGTCCGACAGGGGGCGGGGGAAACACCATATATTTT. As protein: CASSPTGGGGNTIYF. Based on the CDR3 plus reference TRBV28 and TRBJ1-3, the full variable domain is DVKVTQSSRYLVKRTGEKVFLECVQDMDHENMFWYRQDPGLGLRLIYFSYDVKMKEKGDIPEGYSVSREKKERFSLILESASTNQTSMYLCASSPTGGGGNTIYFGEGSWLTVV.

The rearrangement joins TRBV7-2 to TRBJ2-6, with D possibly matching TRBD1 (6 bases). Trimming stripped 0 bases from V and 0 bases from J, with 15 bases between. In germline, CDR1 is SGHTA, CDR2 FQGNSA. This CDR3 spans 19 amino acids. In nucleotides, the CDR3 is TGTGCCAGCAGCTTAGCGCTCCAGACAGGCTACTCTGGGGCCAACGTCCTGACTTTC. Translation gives CASSLALQTGYSGANVLTF.

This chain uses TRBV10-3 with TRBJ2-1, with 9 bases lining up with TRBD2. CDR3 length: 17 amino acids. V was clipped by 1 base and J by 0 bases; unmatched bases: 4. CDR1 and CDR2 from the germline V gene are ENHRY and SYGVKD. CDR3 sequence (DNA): TGTGCCATCAGTGAGTTCGATAGCGGGAGCTCCTACAATGAGCAGTTCTTC. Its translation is CAISEFDSGSSYNEQFF.

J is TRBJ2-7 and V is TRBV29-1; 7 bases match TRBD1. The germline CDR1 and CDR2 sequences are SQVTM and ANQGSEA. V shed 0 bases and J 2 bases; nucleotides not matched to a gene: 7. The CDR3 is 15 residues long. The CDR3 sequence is CSVEDMRQGTYEQYF. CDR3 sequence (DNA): TGCAGCGTTGAAGATATGAGACAGGGTACCTACGAGCAGTACTTC.

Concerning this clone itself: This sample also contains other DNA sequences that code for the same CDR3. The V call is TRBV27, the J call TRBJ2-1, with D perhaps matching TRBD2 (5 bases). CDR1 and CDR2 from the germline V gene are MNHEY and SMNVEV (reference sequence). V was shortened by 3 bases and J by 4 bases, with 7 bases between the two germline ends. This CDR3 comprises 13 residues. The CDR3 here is CASSFGGYNEQFF. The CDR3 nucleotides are TGTGCCAGCAGTTTTGGCGGGTACAATGAGCAGTTCTTC.

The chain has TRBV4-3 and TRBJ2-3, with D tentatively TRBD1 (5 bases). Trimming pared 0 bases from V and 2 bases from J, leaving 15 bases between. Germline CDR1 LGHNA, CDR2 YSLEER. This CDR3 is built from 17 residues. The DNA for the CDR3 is TGCGCCAGCAGCCAAGATTGGACACTTTCCTCCACAGATACGCAGTATTTT. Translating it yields CASSQDWTLSSTDTQYF.